Here is one T cell receptor (beta chain) with its context. The TCR beta repertoire was assessed by survey-level immunoSEQ sequencing. Clones were read by immunoSEQ multiplex PCR, and TCRdb kept only the in-frame ones, dropping some. This sample has 60,000 to 85,000 clones, with over 85% found just once. V shed 5 bases and J shed 7 bases, with 18 bases lying between them. CDR3 length equals 15 residues. The germline V gene encodes CDR1 SGHTA and CDR2 FQGNSA. The receptor was isolated from a man aged 40-55 years with rheumatoid arthritis. The chain is built from TRBV7-2 and TRBJ2-1; D might be TRBD2 (6 bases). What was sequenced was PBMCs. CDR3 in DNA: TGTGCCAGCAGCCGCAGCCCGGGAGAAGGTAATGAGCAGTTCTTC. Translated: CASSRSPGEGNEQFF. Together with reference TRBV7-2 and TRBJ2-1, the CDR3 gives the full variable domain: GAGVSQSPSNKVTEKGKDVELRCDPISGHTALYWYRQSLGQGLEFLIYFQGNSAPDKSGLPSDRFSAERTGGSVSTLTIQRTQQEDSAVYLCASSRSPGEGNEQFFGPGTRLTVL.